Listed below are T cell receptor beta chains from one sample, sequenced in a study of blood T cell repertoires in COVID-19. This table comes from immunoSEQ multiplex PCR, and its TCRdb copy is limited to in-frame clones, with some not included. The sample lists 200,000 to 250,000 clones, approximately 90% seen once, with around a tenth in the top ten. Specimen: PBMCs or T cells enriched from blood (not recorded which). These TCRs come from a man between 18 and 35 years old with acute COVID-19. Both conserved end residues are part of each CDR3. Fields, in order: V gene, clone size, D gene, J gene, CDR3 protein, CDR3 DNA. A D gene is named only where the DNA matches it firmly. Clone sizes are given selectively: once, few, many, or a class where the clone is expanded.

>TRBV18|-|-|TRBJ2-2
CASSPKTGQTNTGELFF
TGTGCCAGCTCACCAAAGACAGGCCAAACCAACACCGGGGAGCTGTTTTTT
>TRBV20-1|-|-|TRBJ2-4
CSAGPGGIQYF
TGCAGTGCCGGCCCCGGGGGCATTCAGTACTTC
>TRBV28|-|-|TRBJ1-4
CASTQGRREKLFF
TGTGCCAGCACACAGGGAAGACGTGAAAAACTGTTTTTT
>TRBV9|-|-|TRBJ2-2
CASSVVGGLGPLFF
TGTGCCAGCAGCGTAGTTGGGGGGTTAGGACCGCTGTTTTTT
>TRBV13|-|TRBD1|TRBJ1-1
CASSLPKTGVPEAFF
TGTGCCAGCAGCTTACCTAAAACAGGGGTCCCTGAAGCTTTCTTT
>TRBV2|-|TRBD1|TRBJ2-7
CASSGRDRGRAYEQYF
TGTGCCAGCAGTGGAAGGGACAGGGGAAGGGCCTACGAGCAGTACTTC
>TRBV7-2|-|TRBD1|TRBJ2-7
CASSSRDRPHSYEQYF
TGTGCCAGCAGCAGCCGGGACAGACCGCACTCCTACGAGCAGTACTTC
>TRBV5-5|once|TRBD2|TRBJ2-3
CASSSGRAQYF
TGTGCCAGCAGCTCAGGGAGGGCGCAGTATTTT
>TRBV28|-|-|TRBJ1-3
CASSSPDSGNTIYF
TGTGCCAGCAGTTCCCCGGACAGTGGAAACACCATATATTTT
>TRBV24-1|-|-|TRBJ2-7
CATSRDLYPYEQYF
TGTGCCACCAGCCGGGATCTTTATCCCTACGAGCAGTACTTC
>TRBV19|-|TRBD1|TRBJ1-5
CASSWGQREPQHF
TGTGCCAGTAGTTGGGGACAGCGTGAGCCCCAGCATTTT
>TRBV18|-|-|TRBJ1-5
CASSPSPGGNQPQHF
TGTGCCAGCTCACCATCCCCAGGGGGCAATCAGCCCCAGCATTTT
>TRBV5-4|-|TRBD2|TRBJ2-1
CASSLGGSESYNEQFF
TGTGCCAGCAGCTTGGGCGGGAGTGAATCCTACAATGAGCAGTTCTTC
>TRBV27|-|-|TRBJ1-1
CASSLLGPNTEAFF
TGTGCCAGCAGTTTACTGGGCCCTAACACTGAAGCTTTCTTT
>TRBV30|-|-|TRBJ1-2
CAWSHTGGGYGYTF
TGTGCCTGGAGTCATACGGGGGGAGGCTATGGCTACACCTTC
>TRBV5-1|-|-|TRBJ2-2
CASSLARVGNTGELFF
TGCGCCAGCAGCTTGGCCCGGGTAGGGAACACCGGGGAGCTGTTTTTT
>TRBV28|few|TRBD1|TRBJ1-6
CASTPPETGSSPLHF
TGTGCCAGCACCCCGCCGGAGACAGGGTCTTCACCCCTCCACTTT
>TRBV10-1|-|-|TRBJ2-7
CASSDRSNAYEQYF
TGCGCCAGCAGTGACCGTAGCAACGCCTACGAGCAGTACTTC
>TRBV2|-|-|TRBJ2-5
CASKTNKETQYF
TGTGCCAGCAAGACAAATAAAGAGACCCAGTACTTC
>TRBV7-2|-|-|TRBJ1-2
CASSYSLSIDYGYTF
TGTGCCAGCAGTTACTCTTTGTCCATTGACTATGGCTACACCTTC
>TRBV7-8|-|-|TRBJ2-5
CASSLVGSSQETQYF
TGTGCCAGCAGCTTAGTCGGGAGCTCCCAAGAGACCCAGTACTTC
>TRBV6-5|-|TRBD1|TRBJ2-6
CASETGGSGANVLTF
TGTGCCAGCGAGACAGGGGGCTCTGGGGCCAACGTCCTGACTTTC
>TRBV27|-|TRBD2|TRBJ2-1
CASSLSRAGGSNEQFF
TGTGCCAGCAGTTTATCGAGGGCCGGGGGGAGCAATGAGCAGTTCTTC
>TRBV7-9|-|TRBD1|TRBJ2-5
CASSLPLPGQQETQYF
TGTGCCAGCAGCTTACCATTACCGGGACAGCAAGAGACCCAGTACTTC
>TRBV3-1/TRBV3-2|-|-|TRBJ2-2
CASSQARATGELFF
TGTGCCAGCAGCCAAGCCAGGGCGACCGGGGAGCTGTTTTTT
>TRBV19|few|TRBD1|TRBJ1-1
CASMTGSWQMNTEAFF
TGTGCCAGTATGACAGGGAGTTGGCAAATGAACACTGAAGCTTTCTTT
>TRBV2|-|-|TRBJ2-5
CALSGTVETQYF
TGTGCCCTCTCCGGGACTGTAGAGACCCAGTACTTC
>TRBV4-1|few|TRBD1|TRBJ2-7
CASSQESVFGQGIHEQYF
TGCGCCAGCAGCCAAGAGTCCGTTTTCGGACAGGGTATCCACGAGCAGTACTTC
>TRBV27|-|-|TRBJ1-4
CASSKTTTNEKLFF
TGTGCCAGCAGTAAGACAACAACTAATGAAAAACTGTTTTTT
>TRBV19|-|-|TRBJ2-1
CASRLGANEQFF
TGTGCCAGTAGGCTAGGTGCGAATGAGCAGTTCTTC
>TRBV28|many|-|TRBJ1-2
CASTQRSRASMAGYTF
TGTGCCAGCACTCAAAGGAGCAGGGCCTCTATGGCGGGGTACACCTTC
>TRBV14|once|-|TRBJ1-2
CASSQAGLDYGYTF
TGTGCCAGCAGCCAAGCCGGTCTAGACTATGGCTACACCTTC
>TRBV4-1|-|TRBD1|TRBJ2-7
CASSQWGGQGSYEQYF
TGCGCCAGCAGCCAATGGGGGGGACAGGGGTCCTACGAGCAGTACTTC
>TRBV4-1|few|-|TRBJ2-2
CASSQAQNTGELFF
TGCGCCAGCAGCCAAGCCCAGAACACCGGGGAGCTGTTTTTT
>TRBV7-9|-|TRBD1|TRBJ1-1
CASSLGTGVRTEAFF
TGTGCCAGCAGCTTGGGTACAGGGGTCCGGACTGAAGCTTTCTTT
>TRBV6-2/TRBV6-3|-|TRBD1|TRBJ2-7
CASNPHGGQVTYEQYF
TGTGCCAGCAACCCCCACGGAGGACAGGTGACCTACGAGCAGTACTTC
>TRBV30|-|TRBD2|TRBJ2-7
CAWSWGLAAYEQYF
TGTGCCTGGAGTTGGGGACTAGCGGCCTACGAGCAGTACTTC
>TRBV4-1|-|-|TRBJ2-3
CASSQPGVSTDTQYF
TGCGCCAGCAGCCAACCGGGAGTTAGCACAGATACGCAGTATTTT
>TRBV27|-|TRBD1|TRBJ2-5
CASWIRDRGAMFMAEETQYF
TGTGCCAGTTGGATTAGGGACAGGGGGGCGATGTTTATGGCTGAAGAGACCCAGTACTTC
>TRBV3-1/TRBV3-2|-|TRBD1|TRBJ2-7
CASRVSGGSHEQYF
TGTGCCAGCAGGGTATCAGGGGGCTCCCACGAGCAGTACTTC
>TRBV5-1|once|-|TRBJ1-2
CASSLGGGAYGYTF
TGCGCCAGCAGCTTGGGAGGGGGAGCCTATGGCTACACCTTC
>TRBV12-3/TRBV12-4|-|TRBD1|TRBJ2-2
CASSDRVGELFF
TGTGCCAGCAGTGACAGGGTCGGGGAGCTGTTTTTT
>TRBV29-1|-|TRBD2|TRBJ2-1
CSVEGLAGVNEQFF
TGCAGCGTTGAGGGCCTAGCGGGGGTCAATGAGCAGTTCTTC
>TRBV2|-|-|TRBJ1-2
CASSSRGGRGYTF
TGTGCCAGCAGTAGCCGGGGGGGCCGGGGCTACACCTTC
>TRBV4-2|few|TRBD1|TRBJ1-1
CASSQVVTGLDTEAFF
TGTGCCAGCAGCCAAGTGGTGACAGGGCTAGACACTGAAGCTTTCTTT
>TRBV29-1|many|TRBD1|TRBJ1-1
CSVEITGTGAFF
TGCAGCGTTGAGATTACCGGGACAGGAGCTTTCTTT
>TRBV6-5|-|TRBD1|TRBJ2-7
CASSYRTGDFYEQYF
TGTGCCAGCAGTTACAGGACAGGGGATTTCTACGAGCAGTACTTC
>TRBV2|-|-|TRBJ1-1
CASKGSPYTNTEAFF
TGTGCCAGCAAGGGGTCGCCCTATACTAACACTGAAGCTTTCTTT
>TRBV4-1|-|TRBD1|TRBJ1-2
CASSPRQGAPANYGYTF
TGCGCCAGCAGCCCTCGACAGGGGGCGCCGGCTAACTATGGCTACACCTTC
>TRBV5-1|-|-|TRBJ2-7
CASSLTTGYLAYEQYF
TGCGCCAGCAGCTTGACCACAGGGTACCTAGCCTACGAGCAGTACTTC
>TRBV10-1|-|TRBD1|TRBJ2-5
CASSGDRSQGAQYF
TGCGCCAGCAGTGGGGACAGATCCCAAGGGGCCCAGTACTTC
>TRBV6-5|-|-|TRBJ1-1
CASSPPPDRSAEAFF
TGTGCCAGCAGTCCCCCTCCTGACAGGAGCGCCGAAGCTTTCTTT
>TRBV11-3|once|TRBD1|TRBJ1-6
CAPSGTGDYNSPLHF
TGTGCCCCTTCGGGGACAGGTGACTATAATTCACCCCTCCACTTT
>TRBV25-1|-|-|TRBJ2-1
CASSRVNKEREQFF
TGTGCCAGCAGCCGGGTAAATAAAGAGAGGGAGCAGTTCTTC
>TRBV30|-|-|TRBJ1-2
CAGPGLAGYTF
TGTGCCGGCCCAGGGCTTGCTGGCTACACCTTC
>TRBV20-1|-|TRBD1|TRBJ1-2
CSASQTGSYGYTF
TGCAGTGCTAGTCAGACAGGGAGCTATGGCTACACCTTC
>TRBV12-3/TRBV12-4|-|-|TRBJ1-2
CASGRGGYTF
TGTGCCAGCGGAAGGGGTGGCTACACCTTC
>TRBV19|-|-|TRBJ2-7
CASSSLGGLGYEQYF
TGTGCCAGTAGTTCCCTAGGGGGTCTTGGCTACGAGCAGTACTTC
>TRBV6-5|-|-|TRBJ1-1
CASSYAGSEAFF
TGTGCCAGCAGTTACGCAGGGTCTGAAGCTTTCTTT